This T cell receptor (beta chain) was observed in a study of shared clonotypes between healthy human individuals. The overall study: Used for every donor were three CD4 naive, three CD4 memory, two CD8 naive and one CD8 memory plate.

The study's findings and limits: Even with large depth, rarefaction showed that sorted-subset sequencing was incomplete.

Trimming stripped 7 bases from V and 1 base from J, with 8 bases between. The CDR3 is 13 residues long. Germline assignment: CDR1 SNHLY and CDR2 FYNNEI. DNA at about 210 ng, about 30,000 T cell genomes, went into sorted-subset replicate PCRs. Sequencing used immunoSEQ multiplex PCR; TCRdb keeps in-frame clones, though not all of them. The sample carries approximately 2,300,000 clones, roughly 92% recorded once. With regard to this clone: Antigen unknown.

This clonotype originated in a man between 18 and 29 years old in good health. Some clones in this sample may be carry-over from other donors' samples. Source material: naive CD4+ T cells from PBMCs. Noted subset: CD45RA+ positively selected. This chain links TRBV2 with TRBJ2-1; no definite D call. The CDR3 DNA follows: TGTGCCAGCAACGGCGAATCCTACAATGAGCAGTTCTTC. Its protein product is CASNGESYNEQFF.